Below, 18 T cell receptor beta chains from the same sample are listed, as sequenced in a study of blood T cell repertoires in COVID-19. Sequencing was performed with immunoSEQ multiplex PCR; in TCRdb, only in-frame clones are kept and a portion is missing. There are some 250,000 clones in the sample; 85% to 90% occur only once, and 6.2% lies in the top ten. Input material: peripheral blood. The origin of the receptors is a man in his fifties or sixties with acute or convalescent COVID-19.

The chain links TRBV9 to TRBJ1-4, with 7 bases fitting TRBD1. CDR1 is SGDLS, CDR2 YYNGEE, per germline. The CDR3 is made up of 17 amino acids. J was trimmed by 2 bases and V by 0 bases; bases with no gene match: 7. This CDR3 is CASSVGATGHTNEKLFF. The CDR3 DNA reads TGTGCCAGCAGCGTAGGAGCGACAGGGCATACTAATGAAAAACTGTTTTTT.

The chain recombines TRBV24-1 with TRBJ2-1, with 7 bases aligning to TRBD1. Germline-derived CDR1 and CDR2 are KGHDR and SFDVKD. V gave up 5 bases and J gave up 12 bases; unmatched junction bases: 9. This CDR3 is built from 13 residues. This CDR3 reads CATSVTGDLRQFF. The CDR3, as DNA: TGTGCCACCAGTGTAACAGGGGACCTTCGGCAGTTCTTC.

The V gene is TRBV7-2, the J gene TRBJ2-7, with TRBD1 matching 10 bases. The CDR3 consists of 15 residues. Trimming cost V 2 bases and J 1 base; bases outside gene matches: 2. CDR1 and CDR2 from the germline V gene are SGHTA and FQGNSA. CDR3: CASSLRQGASYEQYF. As DNA, the CDR3 is TGTGCCAGCAGCTTAAGACAGGGGGCTTCCTACGAGCAGTACTTC.

The chain carries TRBV19 and TRBJ2-7, with 10 bases lining up with TRBD2. Germline CDR1 LNHDA, CDR2 SQIVND (reference sequence). V shed 7 bases and J 5 bases; nucleotides not matched to a gene: 14. The CDR3 totals 16 residues. The CDR3 here is CASNASGRRPKDEQYF. In DNA form, the CDR3 reads TGTGCCAGTAACGCTAGCGGGAGAAGGCCTAAGGACGAGCAGTACTTC.

This clone has just a few counts. The chain couples TRBV19 to TRBJ1-5, with a weak D call TRBD1 (6 bases). Germline values: CDR1 LNHDA, CDR2 SQIVND (reference sequence). This CDR3 contains 17 residues. Trimming shortened V by 2 bases and J by 6 bases, and 20 bases separated the two germline ends. The CDR3 DNA reads TGTGCCAGTAGTATATGGCTCGGTGAACAGGGCTCTCAGCCCCAGCATTTT. Translated: CASSIWLGEQGSQPQHF.

V is TRBV27 and J is TRBJ1-5; D gene ambiguous. The V end lost 0 bases, the J end lost 5 bases, and 5 bases lay between the germline ends. The CDR3 contains 13 residues. Germline lookup yields CDR1 MNHEY and CDR2 SMNVEV (reference sequence). The CDR3 loop is CASSLSADQPQHF. The CDR3, as DNA: TGTGCCAGCAGTTTATCGGCGGATCAGCCCCAGCATTTT.

The chain recombines TRBV28 with TRBJ1-1; unclear D gene. The CDR3 is 14 amino acids. V lost 5 bases to trimming and J lost 0 bases, with 10 bases between them. The germline CDR1 and CDR2 sequences are MDHEN and SYDVKM. CDR3 protein: CASSLVRVNTEAFF. The DNA for the CDR3 is TGTGCCAGCAGTCTTGTAAGAGTGAACACTGAAGCTTTCTTT.

The chain combines TRBV28 with TRBJ2-1, with 11 bases identical to TRBD2. This CDR3 contains 15 residues. Germline V gene lookup returns CDR1 MDHEN and CDR2 SYDVKM. The V gene end was trimmed by 7 bases and the J gene end by 4 bases; junction bases not matched to a gene: 6. In DNA, the CDR3 is TGTGCCAGCATCCCCACTAGCGGGAGTTACAATGAGCAGTTCTTC. Encoded protein: CASIPTSGSYNEQFF. The whole variable domain, filled in from reference TRBV28 and TRBJ2-1, reads DVKVTQSSRYLVKRTGEKVFLECVQDMDHENMFWYRQDPGLGLRLIYFSYDVKMKEKGDIPEGYSVSREKKERFSLILESASTNQTSMYLCASIPTSGSYNEQFFGPGTRLTVL.

For the CDR3, the DNA is TGTGCCAGCAGCTTACTTAGCGGGAGAAGTAATGAGCAGTTCTTC. This translates into CASSLLSGRSNEQFF. This chain connects TRBV7-3 to TRBJ2-1, with TRBD2 matching over 9 bases. Germline CDR1 is SGHTA and CDR2 is FQGTGA. J was trimmed by 7 bases and V by 2 bases; bases with no gene match: 6. CDR3 length: 15 amino acids.

This sequence joins TRBV30 and TRBJ1-1; 8 bases are a match to TRBD1. The CDR3 is 13 residues long. Germline CDR1 reads GTSNPN; CDR2 reads SVGIG (reference sequence). V gave up 2 bases and J gave up 3 bases; unmatched junction bases: 2. Written as DNA, the CDR3 is TGTGCCTGGAGTCCGGACAGGGACACTGAAGCTTTCTTT. As protein: CAWSPDRDTEAFF.

The chain employs TRBV2 and TRBJ2-3; 10 bases agree with TRBD2. The CDR3 sequence is 16 residues long. After removal of 6 bases from V and 2 bases from J, the junction contained 8 bases not matched to a gene. Germline values: CDR1 SNHLY, CDR2 FYNNEI. As DNA, the CDR3 is TGTGCCAGCAGAAAAGGGACTAGCGCTAACACAGATACGCAGTATTTT. Translating gives CASRKGTSANTDTQYF.

V and J are TRBV28 and TRBJ2-2; 8 bases line up with TRBD1. The V gene's germline CDR1 is MDHEN and CDR2 SYDVKM. The CDR3 has 19 residues. Trimming at V came to 6 bases and at J to 2 bases, leaving 17 bases not matched to a gene. The DNA for the CDR3 is TGTGCCAGCAGGGCAAGGACAGGGTACCTCCTGATCAACACCGGGGAGCTGTTTTTT. This codes for CASRARTGYLLINTGELFF.

This clone was seen more than once but under ten times. The gene calls are TRBV5-6 and TRBJ2-7, with a tentative D call TRBD2 (5 bases). The germline CDR1 and CDR2 sequences are SGHDT and YYEEEE. Trimming took 6 bases from V and 4 from J, leaving 17 bases between them. The CDR3 totals 14 residues. This CDR3 reads CASTPGGGGYEQYF. The DNA of the CDR3 is TGTGCCAGCACCCCAGGCGGAGGTGGGTACGAGCAGTACTTC.

V usage is TRBV20-1 and J usage is TRBJ2-7; no reliable D call. The length of the CDR3 is 11 residues. The V and J ends lost 1 base and 6 bases respectively, with 7 bases between them. Looked up from germline, CDR1 is DFQATT and CDR2 is SNEGSKA (reference sequence). In nucleotides, the CDR3 is TGCAGTGCTAGAGTTGGCCCCGAGCAGTACTTC. It encodes CSARVGPEQYF.

This sequence joins TRBV7-2 and TRBJ1-5; 9 nucleotides align to TRBD1. V lost 1 base, J lost 15 bases, and 7 bases stayed unmatched. The germline CDR1 and CDR2 sequences are SGHTA and FQGNSA. The CDR3 length is 13 residues. CDR3 nucleotide sequence: TGTGCCAGCAGCTTAGTTATGGACAGGGGAAGGCATTTT. Its protein is CASSLVMDRGRHF.

The chain employs TRBV6-4 and TRBJ2-2, with 8 bases matching TRBD2. Germline V gives CDR1 MRHNA, CDR2 SNTAGT. This CDR3 region has 14 residues. The J segment lost 5 bases and the V segment lost 3 bases, leaving 2 bases of the junction unmatched. The CDR3 nucleotides are TGTGCCAGCAGTGAAGCGGGAGAAACCGGGGAGCTGTTTTTT. Encoded protein: CASSEAGETGELFF.

The V and J genes are TRBV4-3 and TRBJ1-1, with D uncertain. Germline V gene data show CDR1 as LGHNA and CDR2 as YSLEER. V lost 0 bases and J lost 4, with 12 bases in between. This CDR3 region has 15 residues. In DNA, the CDR3 is TGCGCCAGCAGCCAAGATGTCCAGGCTGTCACTGAAGCTTTCTTT. As protein: CASSQDVQAVTEAFF.

V usage is TRBV21-1 and J usage is TRBJ2-5; the table's TRBD2 call for D was not verified on the DNA. TRBV21-1 is reported as a pseudogene. This CDR3 has 21 amino acids. CDR3 loop: CASSKAPPWGLAGAPQETQYF. The CDR3 DNA is TGTGCCAGCAGCAAAGCACCCCCCTGGGGACTAGCGGGAGCCCCCCAAGAGACCCAGTACTTC.